A selection of T cell receptor beta chains follows, all from one sample in a study of cytomegalovirus exposure and HLA in healthy donors. Sequencing was performed with immunoSEQ multiplex PCR; in TCRdb, only in-frame clones are kept and a portion is missing. The table has about 130,000 clones, about 10% seen once. The specimen sequenced was PBMCs. The origin of the receptors is a young woman in good health and CMV-seropositive. Both conserved end residues are part of each CDR3. A D gene is named only where the DNA matches it firmly. Size is stated for part of the rows, as once, few or many counts, or as a class when the clone is expanded.

j_call clone_size d_call v_call cdr3_nt cdr3_aa
TRBJ2-1 few TRBD2 TRBV7-2 TGTGCCAGCAGCTCGCCACTAGCGACCCACAATGAGCAGTTCTTC CASSSPLATHNEQFF
TRBJ2-3 few TRBD2 TRBV7-9 TGTGCCAGCAGCTTAGACCCTAGCGGGGGCTATACGCAGTATTTT CASSLDPSGGYTQYF
TRBJ2-3 NA TRBD2 TRBV5-1 TGCGCCGGCAGCCTACAGACTAGCGGAAGCACAGATACGCAGTATTTT CAGSLQTSGSTDTQYF
TRBJ2-7 NA TRBD2 TRBV5-1 TGCGCCAGCAGCCCCGGACTAGCGGGAGGCTACGAGCAGTACTTC CASSPGLAGGYEQYF
TRBJ2-7 few TRBD1 TRBV4-1 TGCGCCAGCAGCCAAGAGACAGGGCAGGCCTACGAGCAGTACTTC CASSQETGQAYEQYF
TRBJ1-1 NA TRBD1 TRBV13 TGTGCCAGCAGCGGACGGGACAGGGGGAACACTGAAGCTTTCTTT CASSGRDRGNTEAFF
TRBJ2-5 NA TRBD2 TRBV27 TGTGCCAGCAGTTCGATGGGAGGGCCGGAGGGGGAGACCCAGTACTTC CASSSMGGPEGETQYF
TRBJ2-5 few NA TRBV6-5 TGTGCCAGCAGTTACCCGAGGGCTTGGGGAGAGACCCAGTACTTC CASSYPRAWGETQYF
TRBJ2-3 NA TRBD2 TRBV5-1 TGCGCCAGCAGTAGATTCGGGGGAGGGAGCACAGATACGCAGTATTTT CASSRFGGGSTDTQYF
TRBJ1-4 few NA TRBV19 TGTGCCAGTACGGACACGTCTAATGAAAAACTGTTTTTT CASTDTSNEKLFF
TRBJ1-4 few TRBD1 TRBV27 TGTGCCAGCAGGCCTGCAGGGGGCTCTTGGGAAAAACTGTTTTTT CASRPAGGSWEKLFF
TRBJ1-3 NA NA TRBV28 TGTGCCAGCAGGACGGCTGGACAGACCTCTGGAAACACCATATATTTT CASRTAGQTSGNTIYF
TRBJ2-1 NA TRBD2 TRBV30 TGTGCCTGGACCCTGACTAGCGGGAGTAATGAGCAGTTCTTC CAWTLTSGSNEQFF
TRBJ2-7 few TRBD2 TRBV7-9 TGTGCCAGCAGCCGGGGACTAGACTACGAGCAGTACTTC CASSRGLDYEQYF
TRBJ1-1 NA NA TRBV5-1 TGCGCCAGCAGCTTGGTTCCAGGGGTATCGGGCACTGAAGCTTTCTTT CASSLVPGVSGTEAFF
TRBJ1-4 NA NA TRBV19 TGTGCCAGTAGCCCGAAGCGTGGGGGGGCCCCGATCGGGGAGAATGAAAAACTGTTTTTT CASSPKRGGAPIGENEKLFF
TRBJ2-1 few NA TRBV7-9 TGTGCCAGCAGCTTAGAAGGGGGTCCGAATGAGCAGTTCTTC CASSLEGGPNEQFF
TRBJ2-1 few NA TRBV7-9 TGTGCCACCCGGGGAGGCCCCCCCCAACGCGAGTTCTTC CATRGGPPQREFF
TRBJ1-4 NA NA TRBV7-9 TGTGCCAGCAGCTTAGGGAGTACCCCTAATGAAAAACTGTTTTTT CASSLGSTPNEKLFF
TRBJ2-7 NA NA TRBV2 TGTGCCAGCAGTGTGGGGGGAGTAAACGAGCAGTACTTC CASSVGGVNEQYF
TRBJ1-2 NA TRBD1 TRBV19 TGTGCCAGTAGCACTACCGGGACAGGGGGCTTAAACTATGGCTACACCTTC CASSTTGTGGLNYGYTF
TRBJ2-7 NA NA TRBV9 TGTGCCAGCAGCGATCGGGCGGGATCCTACGAGCAGTACTTC CASSDRAGSYEQYF
TRBJ1-3 few NA TRBV10-3 TGTGCCATCAGTGACCCAACAGGAAACACCATATATTTT CAISDPTGNTIYF
TRBJ1-2 few TRBD1 TRBV10-3 TGTGCCATTACCGGGACAGACGGCTACACCTTC CAITGTDGYTF
TRBJ2-1 NA TRBD2 TRBV5-1 TGCGCCAGCAGCTTGTTAGCGGGACATGAGCAGTTCTTC CASSLLAGHEQFF
TRBJ2-1 NA TRBD2 TRBV7-6 TGTGCCAGCAGCCTGAGAAGCGGGACGTACAATGAGCAGTTCTTC CASSLRSGTYNEQFF
TRBJ2-3 NA TRBD2 TRBV29-1 TGCAGCGTTGAACCTAGCGGGAGAAATACGCAGTATTTT CSVEPSGRNTQYF
TRBJ2-1 few TRBD1 TRBV5-1 TGCGCCAGCAGCTTTAGCGGGACAGGGGGCTACAATGAGCAGTTCTTC CASSFSGTGGYNEQFF
TRBJ1-1 few TRBD1 TRBV6-1 TGTGCCAGCAACCCAAGGGACAGGGCGGACACTGAAGCTTTCTTT CASNPRDRADTEAFF
TRBJ1-4 once NA TRBV11-3 TGTGCCAGCAGCTCCCGAGAGGATCATGAAAAACTGTTTTTT CASSSREDHEKLFF
TRBJ2-2 few NA TRBV28 TGTGCCTCCAGGGGAAGGGCCGGGGAGCTGTTTTTT CASRGRAGELFF
TRBJ1-5 NA NA TRBV2 TGTGCCAGCACCGGTTCGGGGGGTCAGCCCCAGCATTTT CASTGSGGQPQHF
TRBJ1-2 NA NA TRBV6-6 TGTGCCAGCAGTTTGTACCAGGGGGGCTACACCTTC CASSLYQGGYTF
TRBJ2-6 NA NA TRBV27 TGTGCCAGCAGTCCCTCTAAAAGCTCTGGGGCCAACGTCCTGACTTTC CASSPSKSSGANVLTF
TRBJ2-7 NA TRBD2 TRBV13 TGTGCCAGCAGCCCGGAGACTAGCAGGTACGAGCAGTACTTC CASSPETSRYEQYF
TRBJ1-5 NA TRBD1 TRBV4-1 TGCGCCAGCTCGGACAGGCAGGATCAGCCCCAGCATTTT CASSDRQDQPQHF
TRBJ2-5 NA TRBD2 TRBV9 TGTGCCAGCAGCGTAGGGTCTAGCGGGAGTCGAGAGACCCAGTACTTC CASSVGSSGSRETQYF